The text below deals with one TCR beta chain. This may stem from a read error, because a much larger clone lies one nucleotide away. Trimming stripped 8 bases from V and 7 bases from J, with 12 bases between. The CDR3 has 13 amino acids. Germline V gene data show CDR1 as LNHNV and CDR2 as YYDKDF (reference sequence). TCRbeta library construction was performed incorporating unique molecular identifiers. Each CDR3 protein is one row after TCRdb ran MiXCR on the PCR reads. The sample lists about 110,000 distinct CDR3 sequences, 10% occurring once. The entry originates in a study of T-cell reconstitution after alpha-beta-depleted transplantation in children.

This receptor was identified in a human donor who donated a stem cell graft to a child with acute lymphoblastic leukemia. The specimen comprised PBMCs from the stem cell graft donor, sampled from the stem cell graft. The chain combines TRBV15 with TRBJ1-6; D is possibly TRBD1 (6 bases). The CDR3 DNA reads as TGTGCCACCTGGCAAGGGGGGAATTCACCCCTCCACTTT. It is translated as CATWQGGNSPLHF.